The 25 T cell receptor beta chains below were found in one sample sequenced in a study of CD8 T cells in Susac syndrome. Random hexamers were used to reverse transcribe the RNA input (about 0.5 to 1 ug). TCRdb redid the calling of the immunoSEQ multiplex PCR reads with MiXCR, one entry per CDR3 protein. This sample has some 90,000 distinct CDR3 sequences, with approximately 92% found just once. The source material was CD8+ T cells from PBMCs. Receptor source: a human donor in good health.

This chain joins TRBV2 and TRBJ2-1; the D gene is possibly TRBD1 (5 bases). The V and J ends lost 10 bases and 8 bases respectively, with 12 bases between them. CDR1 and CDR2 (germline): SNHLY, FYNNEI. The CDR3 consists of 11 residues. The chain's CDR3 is CANYEGDEQFF. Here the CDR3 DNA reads TGTGCCAACTACGAAGGGGATGAGCAGTTCTTC.

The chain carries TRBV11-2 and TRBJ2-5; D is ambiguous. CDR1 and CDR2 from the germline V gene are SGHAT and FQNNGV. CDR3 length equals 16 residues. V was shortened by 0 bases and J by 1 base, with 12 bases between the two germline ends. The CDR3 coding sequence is TGTGCCAGCAGCTTAGACCAGACTTACCCCCAAGAGACCCAGTACTTC. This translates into CASSLDQTYPQETQYF. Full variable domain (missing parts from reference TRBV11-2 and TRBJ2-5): EAGVAQSPRYKIIEKRQSVAFWCNPISGHATLYWYQQILGQGPKLLIQFQNNGVVDDSQLPKDRFSAERLKGVDSTLKIQPAKLEDSAVYLCASSLDQTYPQETQYFGPGTRLLVL.

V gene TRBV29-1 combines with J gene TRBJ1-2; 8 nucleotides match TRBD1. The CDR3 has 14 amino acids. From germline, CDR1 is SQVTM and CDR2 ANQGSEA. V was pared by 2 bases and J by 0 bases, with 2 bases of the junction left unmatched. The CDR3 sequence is CSVELQGANYGYTF. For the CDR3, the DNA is TGCAGCGTTGAACTACAGGGGGCTAACTATGGCTACACCTTC.

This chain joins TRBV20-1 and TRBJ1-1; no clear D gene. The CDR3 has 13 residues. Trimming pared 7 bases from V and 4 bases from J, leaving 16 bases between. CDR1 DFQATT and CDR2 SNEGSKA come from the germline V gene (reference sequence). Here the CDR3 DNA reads TGCAGTGTCATAGGAAGGTTCGTCACTGAAGCTTTCTTT. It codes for CSVIGRFVTEAFF.

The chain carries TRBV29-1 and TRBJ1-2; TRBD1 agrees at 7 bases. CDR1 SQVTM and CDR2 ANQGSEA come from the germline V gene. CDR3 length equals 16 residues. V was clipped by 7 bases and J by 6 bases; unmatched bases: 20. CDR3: CSATPQGTGVFHGYTF. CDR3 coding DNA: TGCAGCGCAACTCCACAGGGGACGGGTGTATTCCATGGCTACACCTTC.

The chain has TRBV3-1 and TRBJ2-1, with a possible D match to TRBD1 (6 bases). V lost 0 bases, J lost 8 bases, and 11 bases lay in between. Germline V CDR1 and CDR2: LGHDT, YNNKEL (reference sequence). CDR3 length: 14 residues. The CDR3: CASSQDLRGYEQFF. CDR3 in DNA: TGTGCCAGCAGCCAAGATCTGAGGGGGTATGAGCAGTTCTTC.

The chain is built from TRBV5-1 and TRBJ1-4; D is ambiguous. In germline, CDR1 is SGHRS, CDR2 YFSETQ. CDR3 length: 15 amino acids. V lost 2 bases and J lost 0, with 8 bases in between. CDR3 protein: CASSLADATNEKLFF. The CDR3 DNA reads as TGCGCCAGCAGCTTAGCGGATGCAACTAATGAAAAACTGTTTTTT.

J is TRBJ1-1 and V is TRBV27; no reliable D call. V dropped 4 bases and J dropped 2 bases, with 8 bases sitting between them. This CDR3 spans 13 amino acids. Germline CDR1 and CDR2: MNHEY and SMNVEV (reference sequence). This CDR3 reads CASSYNDNTEAFF. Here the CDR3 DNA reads TGTGCCAGCAGTTATAACGATAACACTGAAGCTTTCTTT.

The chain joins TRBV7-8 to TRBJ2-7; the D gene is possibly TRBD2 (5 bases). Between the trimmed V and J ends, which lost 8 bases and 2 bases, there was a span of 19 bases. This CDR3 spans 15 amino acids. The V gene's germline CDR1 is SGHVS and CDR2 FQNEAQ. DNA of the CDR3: TGTGCCAGCCGACCTCGCGGGTTTGACACCTACGAGCAGTACTTC. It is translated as CASRPRGFDTYEQYF.

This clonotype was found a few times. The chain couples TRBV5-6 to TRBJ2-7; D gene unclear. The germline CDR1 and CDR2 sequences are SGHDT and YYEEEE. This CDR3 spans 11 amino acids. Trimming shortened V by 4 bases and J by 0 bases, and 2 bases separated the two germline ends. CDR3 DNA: TGTGCCAGCAGCGACTCCTACGAGCAGTACTTC. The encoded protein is CASSDSYEQYF.

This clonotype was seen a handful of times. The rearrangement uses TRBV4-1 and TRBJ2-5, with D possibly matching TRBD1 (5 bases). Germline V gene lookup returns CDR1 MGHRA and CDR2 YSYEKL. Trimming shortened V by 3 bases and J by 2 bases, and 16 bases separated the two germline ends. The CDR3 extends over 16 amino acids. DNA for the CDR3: TGCGCCAGCAGCCACCTCGAAGGGGCATCTCAAGAGACCCAGTACTTC. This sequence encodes CASSHLEGASQETQYF.

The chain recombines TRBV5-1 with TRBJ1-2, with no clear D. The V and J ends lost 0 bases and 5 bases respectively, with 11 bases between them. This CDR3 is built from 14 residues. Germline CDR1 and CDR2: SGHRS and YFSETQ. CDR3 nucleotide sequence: TGCGCCAGCAGCTTGGAGGACCCTATTTATGGCTACACCTTC. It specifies CASSLEDPIYGYTF.

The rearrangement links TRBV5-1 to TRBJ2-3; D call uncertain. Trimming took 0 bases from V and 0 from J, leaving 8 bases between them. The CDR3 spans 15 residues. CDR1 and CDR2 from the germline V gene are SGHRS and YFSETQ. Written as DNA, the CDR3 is TGCGCCAGCAGCTTGGACCAGTCTAGCACAGATACGCAGTATTTT. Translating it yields CASSLDQSSTDTQYF.

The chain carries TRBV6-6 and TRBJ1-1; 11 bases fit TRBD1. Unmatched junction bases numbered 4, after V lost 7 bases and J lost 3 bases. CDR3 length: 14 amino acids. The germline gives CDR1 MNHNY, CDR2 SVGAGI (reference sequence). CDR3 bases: TGTGCCAGCACCGGACAGGGGGCTTACACTGAAGCTTTCTTT. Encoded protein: CASTGQGAYTEAFF.

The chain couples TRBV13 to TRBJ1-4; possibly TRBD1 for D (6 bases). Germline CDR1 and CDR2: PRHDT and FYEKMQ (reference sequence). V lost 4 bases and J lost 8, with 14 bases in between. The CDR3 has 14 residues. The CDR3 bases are TGTGCCAGCAGCTCCCAGGACAGTCGGGAAAAACTGTTTTTT. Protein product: CASSSQDSREKLFF.

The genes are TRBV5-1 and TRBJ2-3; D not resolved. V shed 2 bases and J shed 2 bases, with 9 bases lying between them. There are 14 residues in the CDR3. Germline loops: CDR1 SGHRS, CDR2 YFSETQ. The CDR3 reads CASSFTADTDTQYF. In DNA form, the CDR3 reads TGCGCCAGCAGCTTTACGGCTGACACAGATACGCAGTATTTT.

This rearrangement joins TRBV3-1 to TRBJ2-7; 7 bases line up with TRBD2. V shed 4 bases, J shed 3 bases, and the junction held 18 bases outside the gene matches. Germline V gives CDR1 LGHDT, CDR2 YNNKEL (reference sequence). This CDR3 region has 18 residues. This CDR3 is CASSPGERGIINRYEQYF. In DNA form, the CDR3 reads TGTGCCAGCAGCCCCGGGGAGCGGGGTATAATAAACCGCTACGAGCAGTACTTC.

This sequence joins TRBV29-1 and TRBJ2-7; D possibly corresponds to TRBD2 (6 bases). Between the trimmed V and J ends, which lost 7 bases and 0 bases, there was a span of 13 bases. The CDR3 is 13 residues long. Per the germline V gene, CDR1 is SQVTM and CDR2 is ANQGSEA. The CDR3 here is CSAGGSLSYEQYF. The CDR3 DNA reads TGCAGCGCTGGGGGGTCCCTCTCCTACGAGCAGTACTTC.

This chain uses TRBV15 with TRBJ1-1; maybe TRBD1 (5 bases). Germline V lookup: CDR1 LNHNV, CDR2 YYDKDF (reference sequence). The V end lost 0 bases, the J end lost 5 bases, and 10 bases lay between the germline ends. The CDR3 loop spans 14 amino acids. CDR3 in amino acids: CATSRDRGETEAFF. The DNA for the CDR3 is TGTGCCACCAGCAGAGATCGAGGGGAGACTGAAGCTTTCTTT.

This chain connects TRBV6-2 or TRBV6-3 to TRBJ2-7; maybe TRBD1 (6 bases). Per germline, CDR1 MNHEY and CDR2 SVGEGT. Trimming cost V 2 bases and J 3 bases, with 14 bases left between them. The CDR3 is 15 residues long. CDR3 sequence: CASSYPIQGIYEQYF. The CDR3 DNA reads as TGTGCCAGCAGTTACCCGATACAGGGAATCTACGAGCAGTACTTC.

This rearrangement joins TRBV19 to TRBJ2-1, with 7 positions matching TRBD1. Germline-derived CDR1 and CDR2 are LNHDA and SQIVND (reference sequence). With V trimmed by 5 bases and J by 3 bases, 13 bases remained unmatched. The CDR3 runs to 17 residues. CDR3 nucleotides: TGTGCCAGTAGTGTTCGACAGGGTAATTCGTACTACAATGAGCAGTTCTTC. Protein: CASSVRQGNSYYNEQFF.

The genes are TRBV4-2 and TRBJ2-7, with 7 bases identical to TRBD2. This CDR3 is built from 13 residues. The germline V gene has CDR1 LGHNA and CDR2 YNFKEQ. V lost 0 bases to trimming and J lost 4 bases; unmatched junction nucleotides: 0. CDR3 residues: CASSQERGYEQYF. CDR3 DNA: TGTGCCAGCAGCCAAGAGCGGGGGTACGAGCAGTACTTC.

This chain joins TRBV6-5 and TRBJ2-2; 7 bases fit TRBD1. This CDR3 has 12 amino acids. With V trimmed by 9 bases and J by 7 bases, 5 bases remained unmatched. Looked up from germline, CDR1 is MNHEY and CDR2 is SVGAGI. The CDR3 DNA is TGTGCCAGTACAGGGGATGGCGGGGAGCTGTTTTTT. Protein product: CASTGDGGELFF.

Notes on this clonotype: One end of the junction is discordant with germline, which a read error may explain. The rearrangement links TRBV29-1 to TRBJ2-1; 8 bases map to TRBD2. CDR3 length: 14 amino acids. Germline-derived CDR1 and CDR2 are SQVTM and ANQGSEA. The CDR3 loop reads CSVEAGTSRNEQFF. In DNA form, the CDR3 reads TGCAGCGTCGAAGCCGGGACTAGTAGGAATGAGCAGTTCTTC.

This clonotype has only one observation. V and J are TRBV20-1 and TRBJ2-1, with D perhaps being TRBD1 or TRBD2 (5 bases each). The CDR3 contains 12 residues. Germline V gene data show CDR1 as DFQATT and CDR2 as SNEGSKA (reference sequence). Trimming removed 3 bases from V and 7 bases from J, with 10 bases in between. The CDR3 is CSASLGTNEQFF. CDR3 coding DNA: TGCAGTGCTAGCTTAGGGACGAATGAGCAGTTCTTC.